Each of the 15 T cell receptor beta chains below was sequenced from the same sample in a study of blood T cells in healthy people across ages. Primers used in a second PCR of roughly 6 to 11 cycles were a sample-barcoded 5' primer and a J-beta primer mix. Via MiXCR, TCRdb re-called the 5' RACE reads, giving one row per CDR3 protein. The table records 800,000 or so distinct CDR3 sequences, just under 25% of them present only once. A further study also used this sample, focusing on T cells of mothers and their children.

Source material: blood. The receptors derive from a boy aged 5-17 years in good health.

The chain is built from TRBV15 and TRBJ2-7; D tentatively reads TRBD1 or TRBD2 (7 bases each). The germline CDR1 and CDR2 sequences are LNHNV and YYDKDF (reference sequence). The V end was cut by 6 bases, the J end by 0 bases, with 15 bases between. CDR3 length: 15 residues. CDR3 loop: CATSQDREGSYEQYF. The CDR3 coding sequence is TGTGCCACCAGTCAAGACAGGGAGGGCTCCTACGAGCAGTACTTC.

The chain recombines TRBV11-2 with TRBJ1-4, with TRBD1 as a possible D gene (5 bases). The V gene's germline CDR1 is SGHAT and CDR2 FQNNGV. There are 16 residues in the CDR3. Trimming took off 1 base at V and 4 bases at J, with 13 bases between the two ends. The CDR3 sequence is CASSLAAGTGNEKLFF. Written as DNA, the CDR3 is TGTGCCAGCAGCTTAGCTGCAGGGACGGGTAATGAAAAACTGTTTTTT.

The chain joins TRBV7-2 to TRBJ1-6; 7 bases map to TRBD1. Germline loops: CDR1 SGHTA, CDR2 FQGNSA. V was pared by 4 bases and J by 4 bases, with 7 bases of the junction left unmatched. The CDR3 contains 16 residues. The CDR3 region is CASSSGTATYNSPLHF. CDR3 DNA: TGTGCCAGCAGCTCAGGGACAGCCACTTATAATTCACCCCTCCACTTT.

This chain joins TRBV7-2 and TRBJ1-1; D remains unclear. There are 12 residues in the CDR3. V dropped 6 bases and J dropped 4 bases, with 9 bases sitting between them. CDR1 is SGHTA, CDR2 FQGNSA, per germline. CDR3 residues: CASSWLSTEAFF. CDR3 nucleotide sequence: TGTGCCAGCAGTTGGTTAAGCACTGAAGCTTTCTTT.

A remark on this clonotype: An end of the junction differs from the germline gene, which may be a read error. The chain employs TRBV13 and TRBJ2-7, with 11 bases matching TRBD2. CDR3 length: 14 residues. The V gene's germline CDR1 is PRHDT and CDR2 FYEKMQ (reference sequence). The CDR3 reads CVSQLAGVHYEQYF. CDR3 DNA sequence: TGTGTCAGCCAACTAGCGGGGGTGCACTACGAGCAGTACTTC.

The V call is TRBV7-2, the J call TRBJ2-3; D is undetermined. CDR1 is SGHTA, CDR2 FQGNSA, per germline. Trimming stripped 1 base from V and 2 bases from J, with 7 bases between. The CDR3 runs to 14 residues. CDR3 nucleotide sequence: TGTGCCAGCAGCTTAGACACTCACACAGATACGCAGTATTTT. It codes for CASSLDTHTDTQYF.

This clonotype was detected many times. The chain recombines TRBV29-1 with TRBJ2-1, with D maybe TRBD1 (5 bases). Trimming removed 0 bases from V and 5 bases from J, with 17 bases in between. CDR3 size: 16 residues. Germline V CDR1 and CDR2: SQVTM, ANQGSEA. The CDR3 sequence: CSVEEAKGMGNNEQFF. The CDR3 bases are TGCAGCGTTGAAGAAGCAAAGGGGATGGGAAACAATGAGCAGTTCTTC.

This clonotype was seen more than once but under ten times. The chain joins TRBV6-4 to TRBJ1-5; weak D call: TRBD1 (5 bases). Trimming removed 0 bases from V and 6 bases from J, with 9 bases in between. CDR3 length equals 14 residues. Germline loops: CDR1 MRHNA, CDR2 SNTAGT. Here the CDR3 reads CASSDSVGGQPQHF. The DNA for the CDR3 is TGTGCCAGCAGTGACTCGGTCGGGGGTCAGCCCCAGCATTTT.

Only one count was recorded for this clonotype. This chain links TRBV29-1 with TRBJ2-3; D not certain. The CDR3 is 15 amino acids. CDR1 and CDR2 from the germline V gene are SQVTM and ANQGSEA. The V end was cut by 4 bases, the J end by 3 bases, with 17 bases between. CDR3 nucleotides: TGCAGCGTTGTCTCAGCTAAGCGTGAGACAGATACGCAGTATTTT. This translates into CSVVSAKRETDTQYF.

The gene calls are TRBV7-2 and TRBJ1-4; D uncertain. Germline values: CDR1 SGHTA, CDR2 FQGNSA. V was shortened by 4 bases and J by 13 bases, with 19 bases between the two germline ends. This CDR3 comprises 14 residues. CDR3 sequence (DNA): TGTGCCAGCAGCTCCACCTCTGGGGTGGGGAGACTGTTTTTT. It encodes CASSSTSGVGRLFF.

This sequence joins TRBV3-1 and TRBJ2-7; 8 bases fit TRBD2. The CDR3 runs 15 residues. Trimming took 0 bases from V and 6 from J; bases not matched to a gene: 7. Germline V lookup: CDR1 LGHDT, CDR2 YNNKEL (reference sequence). The CDR3 reads CASSQERGADVEQYF. DNA for the CDR3: TGTGCCAGCAGCCAAGAGCGGGGGGCCGACGTCGAGCAGTACTTC.

This clonotype was seen more than once but under ten times. This chain joins TRBV5-1 and TRBJ2-6; no firm D call. CDR3 size: 19 residues. The V and J ends lost 3 bases and 0 bases respectively, with 19 bases between them. CDR1 is SGHRS, CDR2 YFSETQ, per germline. CDR3 in DNA: TGCGCCAGCAGCTCCTACAGCAACCGACAAGTCTCTGGGGCCAACGTCCTGACTTTC. Its protein is CASSSYSNRQVSGANVLTF.

This clonotype occurred a few times. J is TRBJ1-1 and V is TRBV6-2 or TRBV6-3, with 7 bases lining up with TRBD1. The CDR3 runs 17 residues. The germline CDR1 and CDR2 sequences are MNHEY and SVGEGT. V was clipped by 0 bases and J by 3 bases; unmatched bases: 10. CDR3: CASSYSTGIRRDTEAFF. The CDR3 DNA is TGTGCCAGCAGTTACTCGACAGGGATCAGAAGAGACACTGAAGCTTTCTTT.

This clonotype was observed many times. The rearrangement uses TRBV20-1 and TRBJ2-5; D remains unclear. Germline values: CDR1 DFQATT, CDR2 SNEGSKA (reference sequence). The CDR3 is 12 amino acids. V lost 6 bases and J lost 5, with 13 bases in between. The CDR3 reads CSAFGAQETQYF. CDR3 coding DNA: TGCAGTGCCTTCGGTGCTCAGGAGACCCAGTACTTC.

The V and J genes are TRBV20-1 and TRBJ1-3; TRBD1 aligns across 7 bases. Per germline, CDR1 DFQATT and CDR2 SNEGSKA (reference sequence). The J segment lost 0 bases and the V segment lost 2 bases, leaving 7 bases of the junction unmatched. This CDR3 spans 16 amino acids. The chain's CDR3 is CSARRDSTNSGNTIYF. The CDR3 nucleotides are TGCAGTGCTAGAAGGGACAGTACAAACTCTGGAAACACCATATATTTT.